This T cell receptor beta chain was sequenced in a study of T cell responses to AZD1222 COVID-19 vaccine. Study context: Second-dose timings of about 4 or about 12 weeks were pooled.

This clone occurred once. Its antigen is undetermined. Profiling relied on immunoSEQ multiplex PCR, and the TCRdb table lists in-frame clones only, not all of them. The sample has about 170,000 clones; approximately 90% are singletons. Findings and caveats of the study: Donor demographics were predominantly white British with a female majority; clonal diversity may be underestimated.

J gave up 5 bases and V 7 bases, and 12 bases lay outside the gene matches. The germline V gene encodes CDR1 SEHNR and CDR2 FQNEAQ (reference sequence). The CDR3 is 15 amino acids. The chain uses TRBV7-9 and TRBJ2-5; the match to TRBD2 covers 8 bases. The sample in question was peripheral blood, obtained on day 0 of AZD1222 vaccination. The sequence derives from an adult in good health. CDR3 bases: TGTGCCAGCACCTCCCAAGCGGGAGTTGGTGAGACCCAGTACTTC. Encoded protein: CASTSQAGVGETQYF.